This T cell receptor (beta chain) was captured by sequencing in a study of shared clonotypes between healthy human individuals. For the study at large: Participating donors consisted of two women and a few men aged 18 to 49.

Notes on this clone: Being one base from a much bigger clone, this may be a read error.

Looked up from germline, CDR1 is LNHDA and CDR2 is SQIVND (reference sequence). The CDR3 has 14 residues. The material for each subset, its genomic DNA, was split evenly across several immunoSEQ plates. Replicate PCRs were loaded with 250 to 350 ng DNA from unsorted PBMC, around 30,000 T cell genomes. The unsorted PBMC sample used ten immunoSEQ deep assay plates. The protocol was immunoSEQ multiplex PCR, while the TCRdb copy is restricted to in-frame clones and leaves out a portion. Of 400,000 to 500,000 clones in the sample, 65% to 80% are singletons; the top ten hold 10% to 15%. This TCR derives from a woman aged 40 to 49 in good health. Some clones in this sample may be carry-over from other donors' samples. The source material was PBMCs. The rearrangement uses TRBV19 and TRBJ1-1; D may be TRBD1 (6 bases). The DNA for the CDR3 is TGTGCCAATAGTACGGACAGTGGGCGCACTGAAGCTTTCTTT. As protein: CANSTDSGRTEAFF.